These 7 T cell receptor beta chains were sequenced from one sample in a study of OX40 agonist ivuxolimab in advanced cancers. Profiled with immunoSEQ multiplex PCR; TCRdb holds only in-frame clones, not every one. Among some 46,000 clones listed, approximately 86% were seen once. Sequencing used CD4+ or CD8+ T cells sorted from blood, obtained in a trial of the OX40 agonist ivuxolimab. The receptor set was obtained from an adult with an advanced solid tumor such as melanoma, head and neck, liver or kidney cancer.

V is TRBV6-9 and J is TRBJ2-7; D perhaps matches TRBD1 (5 bases). CDR1 and CDR2 (germline): MNHGY, SVAAGI. V lost 4 bases and J 5 bases, leaving 12 bases between the germline ends. The CDR3 sequence is 13 residues long. CDR3 loop: CASSLQENHEQYF. CDR3 nucleotides: TGTGCCAGCAGTTTACAGGAGAACCACGAGCAGTACTTC.

J is TRBJ2-1 and V is TRBV21-1. TRBV21-1 is a pseudogene locus. The CDR3 length is 14 residues. This chain's CDR3 is CASRLQGGHNEQFF. The CDR3, as DNA: TGTGCCAGCAGGTTACAGGGAGGTCACAATGAGCAGTTCTTC.

CDR3 in DNA: TGTGCCAGCAGGGGAAACACCATATATTTT. It translates to CASRGNTIYF. V usage is TRBV6-4 and J usage is TRBJ1-3; D is undetermined. The V end was cut by 6 bases, the J end by 4 bases, with 1 base between. Germline V gene lookup returns CDR1 MRHNA and CDR2 SNTAGT. This CDR3 contains 10 residues.

V is TRBV29-1 and J is TRBJ1-4; 7 nucleotides match TRBD1. The CDR3 spans 13 residues. Germline-derived CDR1 and CDR2 are SQVTM and ANQGSEA. The ends lost 6 bases at V and 8 bases at J; junction bases unmatched: 9. The CDR3 DNA follows: TGCAGCGTCGTACAGGGGTTGGGGGAAAAACTGTTTTTT. Protein product: CSVVQGLGEKLFF.

The chain has TRBV18 and TRBJ2-6, with D uncertain. Trimming removed 1 base from V and 0 bases from J, with 10 bases in between. CDR3 length: 17 amino acids. The germline V gene encodes CDR1 KGHSH and CDR2 LQKENI. The chain's CDR3 is CASSPRDVGSGANVLTF. CDR3 DNA: TGTGCCAGCTCACCACGCGACGTAGGCTCTGGGGCCAACGTCCTGACTTTC.

This chain uses TRBV21-1 with TRBJ2-5; TRBD2 is taken as the D call from the table, unchecked against the DNA. TRBV21-1 is described as a pseudogene. There are 21 residues in the CDR3. The DNA for the CDR3 is TGTGCCAGCAGCAAAAGGCGGCCGCCCCGGATTTCTAGCGGAGCACAAGAGACCCAGTACTTC. It yields the protein CASSKRRPPRISSGAQETQYF.

The rearrangement links TRBV30 to TRBJ1-2; maybe TRBD1 (5 bases). The CDR3 covers 14 residues. Germline CDR1 reads GTSNPN; CDR2 reads SVGIG (reference sequence). The V gene lost 5 bases and the J gene lost 4 bases, with 17 bases spanning the gap. CDR3 DNA: TGTGCCTGGCGCGGGGGAAGAAAGTTCTATGGCTACACCTTC. Its translation is CAWRGGRKFYGYTF.